Listed here are 2 T cell receptor beta chains from one sample, sequenced in a study of graft-versus-host responses after intestinal transplantation. Sequencing was performed with immunoSEQ multiplex PCR; in TCRdb, only in-frame clones are kept and a portion is missing. This sample carries roughly 27,000 clones, 60% to 85% of them seen once, and the ten largest clones take 2.5% to 3.5%. Intraepithelial lymphocytes and lamina propria lymphocytes were released through processing of graft tissue. The material sequenced was ileum tissue, taken 98 days after intestinal transplantation. These TCRs come from a human patient who received an intestinal transplant, so some T cells may come from the graft donor.

The chain combines TRBV5-1 with TRBJ1-1; maybe TRBD1 (5 bases). The CDR3 runs to 19 residues. V lost 0 bases and J lost 3, with 24 bases in between. Germline CDR1 is SGHRS and CDR2 is YFSETQ. DNA for the CDR3: TGCGCCAGCAGCTTGGGGCGGGGCAGGGTTAAAGACGGGGACACTGAAGCTTTCTTT. Translated: CASSLGRGRVKDGDTEAFF. Drawing the rest from reference TRBV5-1 and TRBJ1-1, the complete variable domain is KAGVTQTPRYLIKTRGQQVTLSCSPISGHRSVSWYQQTPGQGLQFLFEYFSETQRNKGNFPGRFSGRQFSNSRSEMNVSTLELGDSALYLCASSLGRGRVKDGDTEAFFGQGTRLTVV.

The count of this clone is one. The chain has TRBV10-1 and TRBJ2-1, with D maybe TRBD1 (5 bases). The CDR3 is made up of 14 amino acids. The V gene's germline CDR1 is WNHNN and CDR2 SYGVQD (reference sequence). Trimming cost V 5 bases and J 7 bases, with 15 bases left between them. The CDR3 nucleotides read TGCGCCAGCAGTTTTTACAGGTTGGGGAATGAGCAGTTCTTC. Translated: CASSFYRLGNEQFF.